This T cell receptor (beta chain) originates from a study of blood T cell repertoires in COVID-19. Study information: In each case, the material was cDNA or gDNA derived from T cells, B-cell-depleted T cells, or PBMCs.

Per the original data handling: Reference gene primers were amplified, and this amplification served to estimate nucleated cell counts. Profiled with immunoSEQ multiplex PCR; TCRdb holds only in-frame clones, not every one. That table supplies the V and J calls and clone size; D and trimming were determined from the DNA. The sample yields roughly 250,000 clones, around 87% seen once. Individuals drawn from approximately 22 US areas were about 18 to 95 years old. The CDR3 loop spans 14 amino acids. V shed 4 bases, J shed 5 bases, and the junction held 6 bases outside the gene matches. Germline assignment: CDR1 LNHDA and CDR2 SQIVND (reference sequence).

The sequence derives from a woman in her forties or fifties who had recovered from COVID-19. The chain combines TRBV19 with TRBJ2-7; 9 bases match TRBD1. The sequencing sample was made of PBMCs or T cells enriched from blood (not recorded which). The CDR3 region has the DNA TGTGCCAGTAGTACCCGGGACAGGGTTAACGAGCAGTACTTC. Translated: CASSTRDRVNEQYF.